This T cell receptor (beta chain) was recovered during a study of regulatory T cells in long-lasting Graves disease. Broader study findings: TRBV28, TRBJ1-2 and TRBJ2-5 were segments that persistent disease favored.

On this clonotype itself: The target antigen is unknown.

Both iRepertoire HTBI primers and Arm-PCR of CDR3 regions were used to build the TCR beta libraries. TCRdb reanalysed the multiplex PCR reads using MiXCR and keeps one entry per CDR3 protein. The sample carries about 420,000 distinct CDR3 sequences, about 17% recorded once. V was trimmed by 1 base and J by 1 base, leaving 10 bases between them. CDR3 length: 15 amino acids. Germline values: CDR1 SGHAT, CDR2 FQNNGV. Time point given: newly diagnosed GD, antithyroid drugs for less than 3 months. From RNA extracted from PBMCs, the TCR library was made. The patients were enrolled through endocrinology in Xi'an, China. The data also belong to a second study, concerning T cells in Graves' hyperthyroidism and ophthalmopathy. As that study records: Model predictions of ophthalmopathy came a median roughly 6.7 months before onset.

The receptor was derived from a woman in her late teens or twenties with Graves disease. Sequenced material: peripheral blood mononuclear cells (PBMCs), taken at new diagnosis, from a patient treated with antithyroid drugs. The chain joins TRBV11-2 to TRBJ2-5, with D maybe TRBD1 (6 bases). The CDR3 nucleotides read TGTGCCAGCAGCTTAGGCCCAGGGGCCCAAGAGACCCAGTACTTC. Amino acids: CASSLGPGAQETQYF.